This T cell receptor (beta chain) derives from a study of blood T cell repertoires in COVID-19. Study background: There were acute and convalescent COVID-19 samples, and they came from the United States, Italy and Spain. The cDNA or gDNA used as material had been derived from T cells, B-cell-depleted T cells, or PBMCs.

CDR1 and CDR2 (germline): MDHEN, SYDVKM. The length of the CDR3 is 12 residues. Trimming left V 5 bases short and J 0 bases short, with 4 bases between. Original analysis: Amplification of reference gene primers was used by the study to estimate nucleated cell counts. Measured with immunoSEQ multiplex PCR; TCRdb has only the in-frame clones, and not every one. V and J calls and clone size are copied from that table; D and trimming were computed from the DNA. The profile shows about 100,000 clones, roughly 80% of them singletons. The material sequenced was peripheral blood. The rearrangement uses TRBV28 and TRBJ1-1; D unclear. The receptor was derived from a man aged 60 to 69 with acute or convalescent COVID-19. CDR3 in amino acids: CASSRLNTEAFF. In DNA form, the CDR3 reads TGTGCCAGCAGTCGTCTGAACACTGAAGCTTTCTTT.